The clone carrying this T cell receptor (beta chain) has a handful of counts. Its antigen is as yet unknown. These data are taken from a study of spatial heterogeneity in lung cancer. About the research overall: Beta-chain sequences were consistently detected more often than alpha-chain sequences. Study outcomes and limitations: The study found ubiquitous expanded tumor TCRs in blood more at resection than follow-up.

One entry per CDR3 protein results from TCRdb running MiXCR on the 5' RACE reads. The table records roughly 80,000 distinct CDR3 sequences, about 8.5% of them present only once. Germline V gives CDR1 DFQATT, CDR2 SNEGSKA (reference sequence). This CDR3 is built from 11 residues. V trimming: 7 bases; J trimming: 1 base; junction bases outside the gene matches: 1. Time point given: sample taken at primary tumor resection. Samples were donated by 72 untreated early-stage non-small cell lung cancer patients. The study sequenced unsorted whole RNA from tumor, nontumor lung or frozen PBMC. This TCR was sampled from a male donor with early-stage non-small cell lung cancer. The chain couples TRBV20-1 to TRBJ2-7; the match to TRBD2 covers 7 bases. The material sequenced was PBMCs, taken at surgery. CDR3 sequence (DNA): TGCAGTGGGGGGGGTTCCTACGAGCAGTACTTC. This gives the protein CSGGGSYEQYF.